These 24 T cell receptor beta chains share one sample of origin, sequenced in a study of beta chain features in type 1 diabetes. Every isolated RNA sample was fully reverse transcribed, so sequencing captured expressed TCRB transcripts. This table comes from immunoSEQ multiplex PCR, and its TCRdb copy is limited to in-frame clones, with some not included. The sample lists nearly 350,000 clones; approximately 8.2% were seen once. Sequenced: central memory CD4+ T cells from blood. Receptors originate from a woman in her late teens or twenties in good health.

This clone was observed at least ten times. The chain uses TRBV5-4 and TRBJ2-4, with D possibly matching TRBD2 (7 bases). V was trimmed by 2 bases and J by 6 bases, leaving 18 bases between them. The CDR3 has 16 amino acids. Per germline, CDR1 SGHNT and CDR2 YYREEE (reference sequence). CDR3 bases: TGTGCCAGCAGCTTCCTTGGGGGGGCGCTTAGAAACATTCAGTACTTC. Residues: CASSFLGGALRNIQYF.

This clone was counted a few times. The rearrangement joins TRBV7-6 to TRBJ2-6, with D perhaps matching TRBD1 or TRBD2 (5 bases each). V dropped 2 bases and J dropped 3 bases, with 11 bases sitting between them. The length of the CDR3 is 16 residues. Germline V lookup: CDR1 SGHVS, CDR2 FNYEAQ. The CDR3 sequence is CASSLNWGRGANVLTF. Written as DNA, the CDR3 is TGTGCCAGCAGCTTAAATTGGGGACGTGGGGCCAACGTCCTGACTTTC.

This clone has just a few counts. Relative to the germline gene, one junction end is altered; a read error may explain this. The rearrangement uses TRBV28 and TRBJ1-4; possibly TRBD1 for D (5 bases). Germline V lookup: CDR1 MDHEN, CDR2 SYDVKM. The CDR3 runs 15 residues. The CDR3 sequence is CASSPLSRQRLLKVF. CDR3 bases: TGTGCCAGCAGCCCACTGTCGAGACAGCGGCTTCTTAAGGTTTTT.

The V gene is TRBV5-1, the J gene TRBJ2-7, with 9 bases aligning to TRBD2. The J segment lost 6 bases and the V segment lost 4 bases, leaving 11 bases of the junction unmatched. This CDR3 region has 15 residues. Germline CDR1 and CDR2: SGHRS and YFSETQ. The CDR3 sequence is CASSKNSGSPGEQYF. DNA for the CDR3: TGCGCCAGCAGCAAAAATAGCGGGAGTCCGGGCGAGCAGTACTTC.

This clone has at least ten counts. The chain has TRBV19 and TRBJ1-4; D call uncertain. CDR1 is LNHDA, CDR2 SQIVND, per germline (reference sequence). The CDR3 loop spans 14 amino acids. V shed 5 bases and J shed 7 bases, with 14 bases lying between them. CDR3 sequence reads: CASSWTWGSEKLFF. The CDR3 DNA reads as TGTGCCAGTAGTTGGACTTGGGGAAGTGAAAAACTGTTTTTT.

V and J are TRBV5-1 and TRBJ2-5, with 7 bases that match TRBD1. The CDR3 spans 16 residues. Per the germline V gene, CDR1 is SGHRS and CDR2 is YFSETQ. Trimming removed 4 bases from V and 5 bases from J; junction bases left unmatched: 14. The CDR3 region has the DNA TGCGCCAGCAGCCCGACTGTGACAGGGCGAGGGGAGACCCAGTACTTC. This translates into CASSPTVTGRGETQYF. Combining the CDR3 with reference TRBV5-1 and TRBJ2-5 gives the whole variable domain KAGVTQTPRYLIKTRGQQVTLSCSPISGHRSVSWYQQTPGQGLQFLFEYFSETQRNKGNFPGRFSGRQFSNSRSEMNVSTLELGDSALYLCASSPTVTGRGETQYFGPGTRLLVL.

The genes are TRBV7-2 and TRBJ1-2; unclear D gene. Deletions cut 4 bases from V and 2 bases from J, with 5 bases between. Germline assignment: CDR1 SGHTA and CDR2 FQGNSA. The CDR3 consists of 12 residues. The CDR3 sequence: CASSSPNYGYTF. The CDR3 nucleotides read TGTGCCAGCAGCTCCCCAAACTATGGCTACACCTTC.

The genes are TRBV5-1 and TRBJ2-7; 7 positions agree with TRBD1. The CDR3 is 14 amino acids. Germline lookup yields CDR1 SGHRS and CDR2 YFSETQ. The J segment lost 5 bases and the V segment lost 4 bases, leaving 9 bases of the junction unmatched. CDR3 DNA sequence: TGCGCCAGCAGCAAAGGACAGGTAGCCCACGAGCAGTACTTC. Its protein product is CASSKGQVAHEQYF.

In its sample, this clone was seen a few times. This may be a read error, as it is one base from a much larger clone. The chain is built from TRBV13 and TRBJ2-2, with TRBD1 matching over 7 bases. The CDR3 runs to 13 residues. Losses at the gene ends were 5 bases for V and 6 bases for J; bases not matched to a gene: 3. Germline V lookup: CDR1 PRHDT, CDR2 FYEKMQ (reference sequence). This CDR3 is CASSRQGPGELFF. CDR3 DNA: TGTGCCAGCAGCCGACAGGGACCCGGGGAGCTGTTTTTT. The whole variable domain, remainder taken from reference TRBV13 and TRBJ2-2, is AAGVIQSPRHLIKEKRETATLKCYPIPRHDTVYWYQQGPGQDPQFLISFYEKMQSDKGSIPDRFSAQQFSDYHSELNMSSLELGDSALYFCASSRQGPGELFFGEGSRLTVL.

The CDR3 loop is CASSFRSRDGDTQYF. CDR3 bases: TGTGCCAGCAGCTTTCGTTCCAGGGACGGAGATACGCAGTATTTT. The chain joins TRBV7-8 to TRBJ2-3; D is possibly TRBD1 or TRBD2 (5 bases each). The germline V and J ends were trimmed by 3 bases and 5 bases, with 15 bases remaining between them. Germline V gene lookup returns CDR1 SGHVS and CDR2 FQNEAQ. The CDR3 runs to 15 residues.

This clone has more than one count but fewer than ten. The chain links TRBV5-1 to TRBJ2-3; D ambiguous. The CDR3 contains 13 residues. V was pared by 3 bases and J by 2 bases, with 7 bases between. Looked up from germline, CDR1 is SGHRS and CDR2 is YFSETQ. CDR3 amino acids: CASSSTNTDTQYF. CDR3 DNA sequence: TGCGCCAGCAGCTCCACTAACACAGATACGCAGTATTTT.

This clone has only a few counts. The genes are TRBV6-5 and TRBJ1-1; weak D call: TRBD1 (5 bases). This CDR3 is built from 15 residues. Trimming pared 0 bases from V and 8 bases from J, leaving 16 bases between. Germline V gives CDR1 MNHEY, CDR2 SVGAGI. The CDR3: CASSYSFTGGVEAFF. For the CDR3, the DNA is TGTGCCAGCAGTTACTCGTTCACAGGAGGGGTGGAAGCTTTCTTT.

This clone appeared a few times. The V call is TRBV28, the J call TRBJ1-5; maybe TRBD1 (6 bases). The germline V gene has CDR1 MDHEN and CDR2 SYDVKM. V lost 4 bases and J 1 base, leaving 20 bases between the germline ends. This CDR3 comprises 18 residues. CDR3 in DNA: TGTGCCAGCAGTTGGGTGGTGGGAGGGGGAACCAGCAATCAGCCCCAGCATTTT. It encodes CASSWVVGGGTSNQPQHF. The full variable domain, completed using reference TRBV28 and TRBJ1-5, is DVKVTQSSRYLVKRTGEKVFLECVQDMDHENMFWYRQDPGLGLRLIYFSYDVKMKEKGDIPEGYSVSREKKERFSLILESASTNQTSMYLCASSWVVGGGTSNQPQHFGDGTRLSIL.

The chain links TRBV28 to TRBJ2-5; TRBD2 aligns across 9 bases. The closer fit of TRBJ2-7 to the DNA end suggests the J call may be wrong. This CDR3 comprises 15 residues. Germline CDR1 is MDHEN and CDR2 is SYDVKM. CDR3 DNA sequence: TGTGCCAGCAGTTTTCTGCTAGCGGGATCTAACGAGCAGTACTTC. Translation gives CASSFLLAGSNEQYF.

This clone was found many times. CDR3 DNA sequence: TGTGCCAGCAGCTTGGGGCTTCTGTATGGCTACACCTTC. Encoded protein: CASSLGLLYGYTF. This chain uses TRBV5-6 with TRBJ1-2; no clear D gene. Germline V lookup: CDR1 SGHDT, CDR2 YYEEEE. The CDR3 spans 13 residues. V lost 0 bases and J lost 5, with 8 bases in between.

The rearrangement joins TRBV28 to TRBJ1-2; tentative D call: TRBD1 (5 bases). The CDR3 is 15 amino acids. Germline lookup yields CDR1 MDHEN and CDR2 SYDVKM. V was cut by 5 bases and J by 4 bases, with 17 bases left in between. This CDR3 is CASSPLGQALYGYTF. CDR3 in DNA: TGTGCCAGCAGTCCCTTGGGGCAGGCCCTCTATGGCTACACCTTC.

V is TRBV11-3 and J is TRBJ2-1; D possibly uses TRBD1 or TRBD2 (5 bases each). This CDR3 contains 12 residues. The germline V gene encodes CDR1 SGHNT and CDR2 YENEEA. Trimming left V 1 base short and J 8 bases short, with 6 bases between. This chain's CDR3 is CASSLGGDEQFF. CDR3 coding DNA: TGTGCCAGCAGCTTAGGAGGGGATGAGCAGTTCTTC.

This clone was found many times. Distinct nucleotide sequences in the sample also encode this CDR3. V usage is TRBV18 and J usage is TRBJ2-5; D unclear. Germline CDR1 reads KGHSH; CDR2 reads LQKENI. The V gene lost 3 bases and the J gene lost 0 bases, with 2 bases spanning the gap. This CDR3 spans 12 amino acids. The CDR3 coding sequence is TGTGCCAGCTCACCGAACCAAGAGACCCAGTACTTC. Residues: CASSPNQETQYF.

The chain uses TRBV7-9 and TRBJ1-1, with D perhaps TRBD1 (5 bases). The CDR3 extends over 16 amino acids. V was cut by 5 bases and J by 1 base, with 17 bases left in between. Germline CDR1 SEHNR, CDR2 FQNEAQ (reference sequence). In nucleotides, the CDR3 is TGTGCCAGCAGCCGAATACCGGGACCTAAGAACACTGAAGCTTTCTTT. Its protein product is CASSRIPGPKNTEAFF.

In this sample, this clone turned up a few times. This chain uses TRBV5-1 with TRBJ2-1; tentatively, D is TRBD2 (6 bases). The germline V gene has CDR1 SGHRS and CDR2 YFSETQ. Trimming pared 0 bases from V and 6 bases from J, leaving 13 bases between. The length of the CDR3 is 15 residues. The CDR3 sequence is CASSLEGAGSNEQFF. Written as DNA, the CDR3 is TGCGCCAGCAGCTTGGAGGGTGCGGGGAGCAATGAGCAGTTCTTC.

The chain's CDR3 is CASSLGLRANYGYTF. The CDR3 DNA reads TGTGCCAGCAGCTTGGGATTGCGAGCTAACTATGGCTACACCTTC. The gene calls are TRBV5-4 and TRBJ1-2; D is unresolved. The CDR3 spans 15 residues. CDR1 SGHNT and CDR2 YYREEE come from the germline V gene (reference sequence). The V end was cut by 0 bases, the J end by 0 bases, with 9 bases between.

This clone was seen a few times. The genes are TRBV7-2 and TRBJ1-3; the D gene is possibly TRBD1 (5 bases). With 1 base removed from V and 2 bases from J, the gap between germline ends came to 6 bases. CDR1 and CDR2 (germline): SGHTA, FQGNSA. The CDR3 runs to 14 residues. CDR3 nucleotides: TGTGCCAGCAGCTTAGAGGACACTGGAAACACCATATATTTT. Residues: CASSLEDTGNTIYF.

The CDR3 DNA sequence: TGCAGCGTGAGACAGATGATGAACACTGAAGCTTTCTTT. It translates to CSVRQMMNTEAFF. The rearrangement uses TRBV29-1 and TRBJ1-1; TRBD1 is a possible D gene (5 bases). CDR3 size: 13 residues. Deletions cut 6 bases from V and 0 bases from J, with 11 bases between. The germline gives CDR1 SQVTM, CDR2 ANQGSEA.

The J gene is TRBJ2-1, the V gene TRBV5-1; a possible D gene is TRBD2 (6 bases). V gave up 4 bases and J gave up 0 bases, with 11 bases separating them. This CDR3 comprises 15 residues. Germline loops: CDR1 SGHRS, CDR2 YFSETQ. The CDR3 spells CASSTAGYSYNEQFF. CDR3 nucleotide sequence: TGCGCCAGCAGCACTGCGGGGTACTCCTACAATGAGCAGTTCTTC.